Below, 3 T cell receptor beta chains from the same sample are listed, as sequenced in a study of blood T cell repertoires in COVID-19 (dated by TCRdb to the early 2020s). Library preparation was by the immunoSEQ multiplex PCR assay. TCRdb took this table from immuneACCESS and kept in-frame rearrangements with V and J called. Such tables lack part of the clones; where checked against another copy, unresolved V genes explain under half of the gap, and the rest is unexplained. The sample profile shows about 99,000 clones; roughly 87% of them were found once. The top ten clones comprise 6% to 6.5% of the sample. Specimen: peripheral blood. These receptors were taken from a human donor in a cohort sampled during active COVID-19.

The chain uses TRBV3-1 (or the pseudogene TRBV3-2) and TRBJ2-2, with 7 bases fitting TRBD2. The length of the CDR3 is 18 residues. CDR1 LGHDT and CDR2 YNNKEL come from the germline V gene (reference sequence). Trimming cost V 0 bases and J 1 base; bases outside gene matches: 8. The CDR3 coding sequence is TGTGCCAGCAGCCAAGAATCTTGGCTAGCGGAGAACACCGGGGAGCTGTTTTTT. Protein sequence: CASSQESWLAENTGELFF.

The rearrangement uses TRBV4-1 and TRBJ2-6; possibly TRBD1 for D (5 bases). CDR1 is MGHRA, CDR2 YSYEKL, per germline. The CDR3 is 19 residues long. V was clipped by 4 bases and J by 4 bases, with 23 bases between them. This CDR3 is CASSPVWPPRGAGANVLTF. CDR3 coding DNA: TGCGCCAGCAGCCCAGTTTGGCCCCCTAGGGGTGCCGGGGCCAACGTCCTGACTTTC.

V gene TRBV18 combines with J gene TRBJ2-7; D is unresolved. Germline V lookup: CDR1 KGHSH, CDR2 LQKENI. The V gene lost 1 base and the J gene lost 6 bases, with 7 bases spanning the gap. The CDR3 totals 12 residues. The CDR3 bases are TGTGCCAGCTCACCACGTGGCTCCGAGCAGTACTTC. It specifies CASSPRGSEQYF. The entire variable domain, with the rest obtained from reference TRBV18 and TRBJ2-7, is as follows: NAGVMQNPRHLVRRRGQEARLRCSPMKGHSHVYWYRQLPEEGLKFMVYLQKENIIDESGMPKERFSAEFPKEGPSILRIQQVVRGDSAAYFCASSPRGSEQYFGPGTRLTVT.